The 12 T cell receptor beta chains listed next were all sequenced from one sample in a study of T-cell memory formation after mild COVID-19. MiXCR was run by TCRdb on the 5' RACE reads, yielding one entry per CDR3 protein. The table includes a few hundred thousand distinct CDR3 sequences, 20% to 25% detected once. Sequencing was done on a sample of PBMCs or a T cell subset sorted from them (not recorded which). Receptor source: a man between 18 and 29 years old who had mild COVID-19 (a few samples of this study predate the infection). Cell type and time point are not known.

This clonotype has only a few counts. The chain carries TRBV29-1 and TRBJ2-2; a possible D gene is TRBD1 (6 bases). CDR3 length equals 13 residues. The V gene lost 4 bases and the J gene lost 3 bases, with 9 bases spanning the gap. Germline V gene sequence: CDR1 SQVTM, CDR2 ANQGSEA. CDR3 bases: TGCAGCGTTGCTAAGGGGGACACCGGGGAGCTGTTTTTT. Translating it yields CSVAKGDTGELFF.

This rearrangement joins TRBV29-1 to TRBJ1-4; D possibly corresponds to TRBD1 (6 bases). Germline V lookup: CDR1 SQVTM, CDR2 ANQGSEA. Trimming left V 1 base short and J 4 bases short, with 10 bases between. The CDR3 is 14 amino acids. As DNA, the CDR3 is TGCAGCGTTGAAGGCAGGGGAGATAATGAAAAACTGTTTTTT. Protein sequence: CSVEGRGDNEKLFF.

This clonotype has only a few counts. The V and J genes are TRBV7-9 and TRBJ1-2; the D gene is possibly TRBD1 (5 bases). The V end lost 2 bases, the J end lost 2 bases, and 9 bases lay between the germline ends. The CDR3 spans 14 residues. Germline CDR1 and CDR2: SEHNR and FQNEAQ (reference sequence). CDR3 sequence reads: CASSLLAGNYGYTF. In DNA form, the CDR3 reads TGTGCCAGCAGCTTACTGGCAGGGAACTATGGCTACACCTTC.

This clonotype was seen a few times. This sequence joins TRBV5-6 and TRBJ2-4; TRBD2 matches at 7 bases. This CDR3 is built from 18 residues. Trimming cost V 0 bases and J 4 bases; bases outside gene matches: 13. Per the germline V gene, CDR1 is SGHDT and CDR2 is YYEEEE. The CDR3 region has the DNA TGTGCCAGCAGCTTGGCCAATCGGGCGGGAGCTATTAAAAACATTCAGTACTTC. Protein: CASSLANRAGAIKNIQYF.

The table lists this clonotype with many counts. The rearrangement joins TRBV7-2 to TRBJ2-1; the D is unclear. Deletions cut 4 bases from V and 7 bases from J, with 14 bases between. Germline values: CDR1 SGHTA, CDR2 FQGNSA. This CDR3 contains 14 residues. The CDR3 DNA reads TGTGCCAGCAGCTCCAATCGCGGTGAAAATGAGCAGTTCTTC. Translated, it gives CASSSNRGENEQFF. Combining the CDR3 with reference TRBV7-2 and TRBJ2-1 gives the whole variable domain GAGVSQSPSNKVTEKGKDVELRCDPISGHTALYWYRQSLGQGLEFLIYFQGNSAPDKSGLPSDRFSAERTGGSVSTLTIQRTQQEDSAVYLCASSSNRGENEQFFGPGTRLTVL.

The chain has TRBV3-1 and TRBJ1-6, with 8 bases lining up with TRBD1. Per germline, CDR1 LGHDT and CDR2 YNNKEL (reference sequence). CDR3 length: 14 amino acids. The J segment lost 8 bases and the V segment lost 1 base, leaving 1 base of the junction unmatched. CDR3 coding DNA: TGTGCCAGCAGCCAAGGGACAGGGCATTCACCCCTCCACTTT. It translates to CASSQGTGHSPLHF.

The gene calls are TRBV20-1 and TRBJ2-2, with 12 bases lining up with TRBD2. Trimming removed 3 bases from V and 1 base from J; junction bases left unmatched: 6. The CDR3 length is 17 residues. Per germline, CDR1 DFQATT and CDR2 SNEGSKA (reference sequence). In DNA, the CDR3 is TGCAGTGCTAGGTCGCTAGCGGGGGGGAGGAACACCGGGGAGCTGTTTTTT. It yields the protein CSARSLAGGRNTGELFF.

This clonotype appeared many times. The chain recombines TRBV12-3 or TRBV12-4 with TRBJ1-6; D is ambiguous. V was trimmed by 6 bases and J by 6 bases, leaving 9 bases between them. The length of the CDR3 is 13 residues. CDR3 nucleotide sequence: TGTGCCAGCAGCCCCCAGGTTAATTCACCCCTCCACTTT. It codes for CASSPQVNSPLHF.

Concerning this clonotype itself: The junction differs from germline at one of its ends, possibly a read error. The chain is built from TRBV12-3 or TRBV12-4 and TRBJ2-3; D is uncertain. The CDR3 is made up of 14 amino acids. CDR3 loop: CASSSVPSTDSQYF. In DNA form, the CDR3 reads TGTGCCAGCAGTTCGGTTCCCTCCACAGATTCGCAGTATTTT.

This clonotype was seen a handful of times. The chain employs TRBV27 and TRBJ2-2; D is unclear. This CDR3 region has 15 residues. Trimming stripped 5 bases from V and 4 bases from J, with 14 bases between. CDR1 is MNHEY and CDR2 is SMNVEV in the germline V gene (reference sequence). CDR3 region: CASSPTLGPTGELFF. The DNA for the CDR3 is TGTGCCAGCAGTCCGACATTAGGGCCCACCGGGGAGCTGTTTTTT.

This clonotype was observed a few times. This chain uses TRBV11-2 with TRBJ2-7, with D possibly being TRBD1 (7 bases). From germline, CDR1 is SGHAT and CDR2 FQNNGV. Between the trimmed V and J ends, which lost 1 base and 5 bases, there was a span of 12 bases. The CDR3 contains 14 residues. The CDR3 is CASSLGGGGNEQYF. The CDR3 DNA sequence: TGTGCCAGCAGCTTAGGAGGGGGCGGGAACGAGCAGTACTTC.

This clonotype has ten or more counts. The genes are TRBV5-1 and TRBJ1-1, with D unclear. The CDR3 has 15 amino acids. The germline gives CDR1 SGHRS, CDR2 YFSETQ. Deletions cut 0 bases from V and 0 bases from J, with 9 bases between. The DNA of the CDR3 is TGCGCCAGCAGCTTGGGAACCACAGTGAACACTGAAGCTTTCTTT. Its translation is CASSLGTTVNTEAFF.